This TCR beta chain was recorded in a study of siplizumab effects on memory and regulatory T cells. This clone was found once. Here immunoSEQ multiplex PCR was the method, and the copy in TCRdb shows in-frame clones only, minus some. The sample has around 100,000 clones, around 92% seen once. The TCR comes from a human donor in good health. Input material: CD4+ T cells sorted from blood.

Here the CDR3 reads CASSPGYQPQHF. CDR3 sequence (DNA): TGTGCCAGTAGTCCGGGCTATCAGCCCCAGCATTTT. The chain employs TRBV19 and TRBJ1-5, with D uncertain. V lost 5 bases, J lost 5 bases, and 7 bases lay in between. The length of the CDR3 is 12 residues. Germline CDR1 LNHDA, CDR2 SQIVND (reference sequence). The variable domain in full, completed from reference TRBV19 and TRBJ1-5, reads DGGITQSPKYLFRKEGQNVTLSCEQNLNHDAMYWYRQDPGQGLRLIYYSQIVNDFQKGDIAEGYSVSREKKESFPLTVTSAQKNPTAFYLCASSPGYQPQHFGDGTRLSIL.